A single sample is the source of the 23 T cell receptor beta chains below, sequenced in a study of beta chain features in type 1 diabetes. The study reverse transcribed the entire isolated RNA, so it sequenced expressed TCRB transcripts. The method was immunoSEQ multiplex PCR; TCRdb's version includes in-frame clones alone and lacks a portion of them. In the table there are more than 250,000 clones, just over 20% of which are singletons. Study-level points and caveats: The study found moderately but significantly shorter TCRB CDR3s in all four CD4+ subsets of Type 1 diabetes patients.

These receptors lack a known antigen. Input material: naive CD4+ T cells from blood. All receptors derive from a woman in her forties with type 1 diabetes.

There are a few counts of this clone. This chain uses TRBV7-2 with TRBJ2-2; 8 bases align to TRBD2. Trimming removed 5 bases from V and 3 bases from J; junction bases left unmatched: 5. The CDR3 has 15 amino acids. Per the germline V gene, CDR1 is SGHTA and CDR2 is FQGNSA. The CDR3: CASSPRAGDTGELFF. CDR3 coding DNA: TGTGCCAGCAGCCCCCGAGCGGGAGACACCGGGGAGCTGTTTTTT.

DNA of the CDR3: TGTGCCAGCAGTCTTACAGGGAGCGATGAGCAGTTCTTC. Amino acids: CASSLTGSDEQFF. The chain recombines TRBV7-3 with TRBJ2-1; a possible D gene is TRBD1 (6 bases). V gave up 6 bases and J gave up 8 bases, with 14 bases separating them. Germline V gene lookup returns CDR1 SGHTA and CDR2 FQGTGA. The CDR3 is 13 amino acids.

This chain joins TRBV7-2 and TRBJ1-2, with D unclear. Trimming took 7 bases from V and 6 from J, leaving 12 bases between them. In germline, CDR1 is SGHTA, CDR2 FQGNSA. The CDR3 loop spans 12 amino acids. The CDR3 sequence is CASIGRGNGYTF. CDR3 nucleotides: TGTGCCAGCATTGGTCGGGGAAATGGCTACACCTTC. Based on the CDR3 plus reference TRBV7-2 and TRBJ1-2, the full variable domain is GAGVSQSPSNKVTEKGKDVELRCDPISGHTALYWYRQSLGQGLEFLIYFQGNSAPDKSGLPSDRFSAERTGGSVSTLTIQRTQQEDSAVYLCASIGRGNGYTFGSGTRLTVV.

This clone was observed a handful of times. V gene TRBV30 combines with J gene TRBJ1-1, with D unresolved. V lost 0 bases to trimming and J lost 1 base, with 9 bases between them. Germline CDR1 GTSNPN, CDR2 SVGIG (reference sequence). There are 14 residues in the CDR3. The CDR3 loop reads CAWSVLNSNTEAFF. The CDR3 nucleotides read TGTGCCTGGAGTGTACTTAATTCGAACACTGAAGCTTTCTTT.

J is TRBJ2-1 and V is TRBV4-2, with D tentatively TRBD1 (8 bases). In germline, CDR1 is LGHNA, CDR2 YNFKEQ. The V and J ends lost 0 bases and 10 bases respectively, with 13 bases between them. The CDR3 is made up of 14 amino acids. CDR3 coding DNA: TGTGCCAGCAGCCAAGATACAGGGGGAGGGGAGCAGTTCTTC. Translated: CASSQDTGGGEQFF.

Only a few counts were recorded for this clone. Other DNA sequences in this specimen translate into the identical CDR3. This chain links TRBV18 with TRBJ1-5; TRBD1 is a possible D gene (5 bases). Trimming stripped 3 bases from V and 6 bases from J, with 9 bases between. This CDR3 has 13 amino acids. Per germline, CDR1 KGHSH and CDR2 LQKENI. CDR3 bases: TGTGCCAGCTCACCGGGGGAGGGTCAGCCCCAGCATTTT. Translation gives CASSPGEGQPQHF.

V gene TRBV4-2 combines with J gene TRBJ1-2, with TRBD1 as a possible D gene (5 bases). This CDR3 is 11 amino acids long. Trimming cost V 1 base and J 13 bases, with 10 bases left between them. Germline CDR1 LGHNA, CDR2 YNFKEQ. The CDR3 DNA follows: TGTGCCAGCAGCCAAGTAGAAGGGGTCACCTTC. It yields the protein CASSQVEGVTF.

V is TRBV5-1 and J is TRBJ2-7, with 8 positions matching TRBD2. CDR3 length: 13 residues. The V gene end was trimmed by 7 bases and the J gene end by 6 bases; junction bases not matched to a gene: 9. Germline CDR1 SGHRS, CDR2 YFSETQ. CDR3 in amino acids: CASGQAGELEQYF. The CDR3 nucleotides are TGCGCCAGCGGGCAAGCGGGAGAGCTCGAGCAGTACTTC.

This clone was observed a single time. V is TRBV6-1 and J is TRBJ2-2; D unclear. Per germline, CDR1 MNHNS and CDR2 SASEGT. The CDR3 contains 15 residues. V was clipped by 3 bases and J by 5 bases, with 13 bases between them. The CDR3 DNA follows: TGTGCCAGCAGTGAGAGACTGCGCCTAACCGGGGAGCTGTTTTTT. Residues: CASSERLRLTGELFF.

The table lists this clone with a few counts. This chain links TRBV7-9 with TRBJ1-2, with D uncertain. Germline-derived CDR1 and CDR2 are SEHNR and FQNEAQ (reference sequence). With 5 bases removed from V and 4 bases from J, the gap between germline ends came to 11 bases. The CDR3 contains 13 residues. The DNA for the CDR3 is TGTGCCAGCAGCCAGGTTGAGTTCTATGGCTACACCTTC. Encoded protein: CASSQVEFYGYTF. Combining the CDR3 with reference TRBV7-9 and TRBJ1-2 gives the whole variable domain DTGVSQNPRHKITKRGQNVTFRCDPISEHNRLYWYRQTLGQGPEFLTYFQNEAQLEKSRLLSDRFSAERPKGSFSTLEIQRTEQGDSAMYLCASSQVEFYGYTFGSGTRLTVV.

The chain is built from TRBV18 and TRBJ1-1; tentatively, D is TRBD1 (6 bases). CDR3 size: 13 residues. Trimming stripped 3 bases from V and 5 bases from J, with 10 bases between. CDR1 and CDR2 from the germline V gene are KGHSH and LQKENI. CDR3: CASSPQDRTEAFF. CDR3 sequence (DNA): TGTGCCAGCTCACCCCAGGACAGAACTGAAGCTTTCTTT. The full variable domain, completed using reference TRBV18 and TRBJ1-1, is NAGVMQNPRHLVRRRGQEARLRCSPMKGHSHVYWYRQLPEEGLKFMVYLQKENIIDESGMPKERFSAEFPKEGPSILRIQQVVRGDSAAYFCASSPQDRTEAFFGQGTRLTVV.

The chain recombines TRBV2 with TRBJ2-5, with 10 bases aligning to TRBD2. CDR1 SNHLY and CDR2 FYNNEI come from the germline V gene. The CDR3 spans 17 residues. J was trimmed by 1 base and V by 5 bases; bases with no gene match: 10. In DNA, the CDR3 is TGTGCCAGCAGTAGACGGGCAGCGGGGGGGCGCCAAGAGACCCAGTACTTC. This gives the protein CASSRRAAGGRQETQYF.

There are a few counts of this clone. CDR3 coding DNA: TGCAGCGAGGGACAGGGGGCTTTGGAGACCCAGTACTTC. Its translation: CSEGQGALETQYF. The rearrangement uses TRBV29-1 and TRBJ2-5, with 12 bases that match TRBD1. V was pared by 7 bases and J by 5 bases, with 5 bases of the junction left unmatched. Germline CDR1 and CDR2: SQVTM and ANQGSEA. The CDR3 extends over 13 amino acids.

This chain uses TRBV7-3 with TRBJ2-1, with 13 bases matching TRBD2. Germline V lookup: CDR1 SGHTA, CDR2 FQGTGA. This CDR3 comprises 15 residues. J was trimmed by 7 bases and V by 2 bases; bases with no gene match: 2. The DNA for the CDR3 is TGTGCCAGCAGCTTACCACTAGCGGGAGGGAATGAGCAGTTCTTC. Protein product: CASSLPLAGGNEQFF.

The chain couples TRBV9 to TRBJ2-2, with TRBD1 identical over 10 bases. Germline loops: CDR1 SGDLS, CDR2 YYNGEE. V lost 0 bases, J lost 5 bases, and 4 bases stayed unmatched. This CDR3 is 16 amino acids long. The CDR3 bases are TGTGCCAGCAGCGTAGGTGGACAGGGGGTAACCGGGGAGCTGTTTTTT. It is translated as CASSVGGQGVTGELFF.

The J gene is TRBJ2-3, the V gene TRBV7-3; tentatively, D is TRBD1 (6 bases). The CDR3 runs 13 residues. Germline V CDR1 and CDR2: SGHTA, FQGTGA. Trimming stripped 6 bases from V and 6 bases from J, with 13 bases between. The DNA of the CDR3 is TGTGCCAGCAGAACAACAGGGTCGGATACGCAGTATTTT. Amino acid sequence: CASRTTGSDTQYF.

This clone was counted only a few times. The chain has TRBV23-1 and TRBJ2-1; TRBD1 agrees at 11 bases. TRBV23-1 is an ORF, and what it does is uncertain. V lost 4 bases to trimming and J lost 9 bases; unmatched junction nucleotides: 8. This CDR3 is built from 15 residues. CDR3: CASSLPRDRGAEQFF. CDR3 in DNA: TGCGCCAGCAGTCTACCCCGGGACAGGGGGGCTGAGCAGTTCTTC.

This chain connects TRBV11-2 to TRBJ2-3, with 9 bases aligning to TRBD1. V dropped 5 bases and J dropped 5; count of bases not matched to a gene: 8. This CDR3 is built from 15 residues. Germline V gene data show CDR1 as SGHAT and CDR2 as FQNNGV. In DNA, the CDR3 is TGTGCCAGCAGCCTCCTCACAGGGGGCGTAGATACGCAGTATTTT. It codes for CASSLLTGGVDTQYF.

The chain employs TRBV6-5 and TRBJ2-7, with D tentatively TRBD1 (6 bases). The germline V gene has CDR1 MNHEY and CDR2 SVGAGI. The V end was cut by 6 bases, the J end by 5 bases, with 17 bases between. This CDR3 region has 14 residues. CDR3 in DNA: TGTGCCAGCAGCCCCGCAGGGGTTCGGAACGAGCAGTACTTC. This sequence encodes CASSPAGVRNEQYF.

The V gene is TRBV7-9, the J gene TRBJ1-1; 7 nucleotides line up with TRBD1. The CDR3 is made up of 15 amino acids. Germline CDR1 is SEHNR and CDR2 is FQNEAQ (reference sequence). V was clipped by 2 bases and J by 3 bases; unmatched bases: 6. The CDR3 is CASSLKRDRDTEAFF. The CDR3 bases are TGTGCCAGCAGCTTAAAAAGAGACAGGGACACTGAAGCTTTCTTT.

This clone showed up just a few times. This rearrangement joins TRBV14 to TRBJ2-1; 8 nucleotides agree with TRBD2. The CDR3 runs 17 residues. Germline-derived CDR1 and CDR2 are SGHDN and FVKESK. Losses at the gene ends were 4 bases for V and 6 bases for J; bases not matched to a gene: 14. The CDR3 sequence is CASSPLPGGGMGNEQFF. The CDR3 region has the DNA TGTGCCAGCAGCCCCCTCCCCGGGGGGGGCATGGGCAATGAGCAGTTCTTC. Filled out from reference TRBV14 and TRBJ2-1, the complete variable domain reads EAGVTQFPSHSVIEKGQTVTLRCDPISGHDNLYWYRRVMGKEIKFLLHFVKESKQDESGMPNNRFLAERTGGTYSTLKVQPAELEDSGVYFCASSPLPGGGMGNEQFFGPGTRLTVL.

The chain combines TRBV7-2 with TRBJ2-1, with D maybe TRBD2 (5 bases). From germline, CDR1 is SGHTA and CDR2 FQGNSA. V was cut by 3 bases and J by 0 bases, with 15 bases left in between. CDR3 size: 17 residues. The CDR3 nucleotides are TGTGCCAGCAGCTTCAGCGGACTGGTTAGCTCCTACAATGAGCAGTTCTTC. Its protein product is CASSFSGLVSSYNEQFF. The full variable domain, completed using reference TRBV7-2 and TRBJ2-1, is GAGVSQSPSNKVTEKGKDVELRCDPISGHTALYWYRQSLGQGLEFLIYFQGNSAPDKSGLPSDRFSAERTGGSVSTLTIQRTQQEDSAVYLCASSFSGLVSSYNEQFFGPGTRLTVL.

Written as DNA, the CDR3 is TGTGCCAGCAGTCCTACTAGCGGGACCGGGGAGCTGTTTTTT. It is translated as CASSPTSGTGELFF. V is TRBV6-1 and J is TRBJ2-2; 9 bases are a match to TRBD2. V was pared by 5 bases and J by 5 bases, with 3 bases of the junction left unmatched. This CDR3 region has 14 residues. Germline V gene lookup returns CDR1 MNHNS and CDR2 SASEGT.